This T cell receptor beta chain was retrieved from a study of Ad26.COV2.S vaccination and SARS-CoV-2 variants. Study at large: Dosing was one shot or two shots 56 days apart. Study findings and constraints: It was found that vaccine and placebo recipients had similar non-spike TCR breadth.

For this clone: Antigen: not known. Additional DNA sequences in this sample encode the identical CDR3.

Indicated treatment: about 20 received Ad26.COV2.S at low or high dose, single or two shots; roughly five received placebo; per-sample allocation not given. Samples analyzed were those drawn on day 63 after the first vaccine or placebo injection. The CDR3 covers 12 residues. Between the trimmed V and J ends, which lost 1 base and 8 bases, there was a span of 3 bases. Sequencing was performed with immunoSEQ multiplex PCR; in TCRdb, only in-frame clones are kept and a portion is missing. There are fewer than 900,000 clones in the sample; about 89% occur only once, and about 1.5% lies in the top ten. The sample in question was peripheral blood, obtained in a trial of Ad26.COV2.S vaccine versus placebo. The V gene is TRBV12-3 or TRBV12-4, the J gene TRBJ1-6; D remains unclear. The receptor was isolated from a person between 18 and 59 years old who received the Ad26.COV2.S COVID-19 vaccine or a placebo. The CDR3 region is CASSLGYSPLHF. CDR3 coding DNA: TGTGCCAGCAGTTTAGGGTATTCACCCCTCCACTTT.